These 30 T cell receptor beta chains came from one sample sequenced in a study of graft-versus-host responses after intestinal transplantation (dated by TCRdb to about 2021). The time point tag for this specimen amounts to: cells obtained before transplantation from donor or recipient. Library generation was performed with the immunoSEQ multiplex PCR assay. TCRdb carries this immuneACCESS record with in-frame sequences only. Its versions omit some clonotypes, under half of them owing to an unresolved V gene in the studies checked, with the rest unexplained. The sample includes about 110,000 clones, with around nine tenths observed a single time. Of the sample, 0.2% to 0.25% falls within the top ten clones. These receptors have no known antigen. Sequenced here: unstimulated CD4+ T cells sorted from spleen or lymph node cells, sampled before transplant. The source is a human donor who was the organ donor for an intestinal transplant.

The chain uses TRBV7-8 and TRBJ1-5; no definite D call. CDR1 is SGHVS and CDR2 is FQNEAQ in the germline V gene. Trimming pared 1 base from V and 0 bases from J, leaving 13 bases between. This CDR3 is built from 17 residues. The CDR3 sequence is CASSLGPTYYSNQPQHF. The DNA for the CDR3 is TGTGCCAGCAGCTTAGGCCCGACATACTATAGCAATCAGCCCCAGCATTTT.

This sequence joins TRBV2 and TRBJ2-5; 8 bases fit TRBD1. The CDR3 sequence is 15 residues long. V dropped 6 bases and J dropped 5; count of bases not matched to a gene: 11. Germline V lookup: CDR1 SNHLY, CDR2 FYNNEI. CDR3 DNA sequence: TGTGCCAGCAGACCGGACAGGGCCTCCGGGGAGACCCAGTACTTC. Translated, it gives CASRPDRASGETQYF.

The chain carries TRBV5-1 and TRBJ2-7; 7 bases line up with TRBD1. J lost 3 bases, V lost 3 bases, and 0 bases had no gene match. The length of the CDR3 is 12 residues. Germline CDR1 reads SGHRS; CDR2 reads YFSETQ. For the CDR3, the DNA is TGCGCCAGCAGCTGGGACAGCTACGAGCAGTACTTC. It specifies CASSWDSYEQYF.

The chain uses TRBV2 and TRBJ1-5, with D possibly TRBD1 on 6 matching bases. Trimming stripped 8 bases from V and 7 bases from J, with 18 bases between. The CDR3 length is 14 residues. From germline, CDR1 is SNHLY and CDR2 FYNNEI. In DNA form, the CDR3 reads TGTGCCAGCGGGTTGGACAGCCGAGGGCAGCCCCAGCATTTT. Its protein product is CASGLDSRGQPQHF. Based on the CDR3 plus reference TRBV2 and TRBJ1-5, the full variable domain is EPEVTQTPSHQVTQMGQEVILRCVPISNHLYFYWYRQILGQKVEFLVSFYNNEISEKSEIFDDQFSVERPDGSNFTLKIRSTKLEDSAMYFCASGLDSRGQPQHFGDGTRLSIL.

This chain joins TRBV11-3 and TRBJ2-6, with TRBD1 matching over 7 bases. V dropped 1 base and J dropped 4; count of bases not matched to a gene: 4. Germline-derived CDR1 and CDR2 are SGHNT and YENEEA. There are 16 residues in the CDR3. The CDR3 spells CASSLGQGDGANVLTF. The CDR3 DNA reads TGTGCCAGCAGCTTAGGACAGGGAGACGGGGCCAACGTCCTGACTTTC.

This chain uses TRBV5-1 with TRBJ1-2, with D hard to call. This CDR3 is 13 amino acids long. Germline V gene lookup returns CDR1 SGHRS and CDR2 YFSETQ. The V gene lost 0 bases and the J gene lost 3 bases, with 6 bases spanning the gap. This chain's CDR3 is CASSLVPDYGYTF. In nucleotides, the CDR3 is TGCGCCAGCAGCTTGGTGCCTGACTATGGCTACACCTTC.

V gene TRBV6-4 combines with J gene TRBJ2-1, with 9 bases aligning to TRBD2. This CDR3 comprises 19 residues. V lost 6 bases and J lost 0; bases outside the gene matches: 15. CDR1 is MRHNA and CDR2 is SNTAGT in the germline V gene. DNA for the CDR3: TGTGCCAGCAGCCCAAAGGTCGGCGGGAGGGTGAGCTCCTACAATGAGCAGTTCTTC. Amino acid sequence: CASSPKVGGRVSSYNEQFF.

V gene TRBV6-1 combines with J gene TRBJ2-5; D not resolved. Germline CDR1 MNHNS, CDR2 SASEGT. There are 14 residues in the CDR3. V was shortened by 2 bases and J by 1 base, with 8 bases between the two germline ends. DNA for the CDR3: TGTGCCAGCAGTGAACCGGGCTTCCAAGAGACCCAGTACTTC. It translates to CASSEPGFQETQYF.

The V and J genes are TRBV20-1 and TRBJ2-1; D call uncertain. V lost 6 bases and J lost 10, with 13 bases in between. The CDR3 has 11 residues. Germline V gene data show CDR1 as DFQATT and CDR2 as SNEGSKA (reference sequence). Here the CDR3 reads CSARPEREQFF. The CDR3 DNA is TGCAGTGCCCGCCCGGAAAGGGAGCAGTTCTTC.

This chain uses TRBV6-5 with TRBJ2-7, with 8 bases lining up with TRBD2. The junction had 4 bases not matched to a gene; V was cut back by 4 bases and J by 2 bases. This CDR3 contains 14 residues. Germline CDR1 is MNHEY and CDR2 is SVGAGI. CDR3 sequence reads: CASSWEAGAYEQYF. The CDR3 nucleotides read TGTGCCAGCAGTTGGGAAGCGGGAGCCTACGAGCAGTACTTC.

The rearrangement joins TRBV7-6 to TRBJ2-7; D is ambiguous. Per germline, CDR1 SGHVS and CDR2 FNYEAQ. CDR3 length: 16 amino acids. V lost 5 bases to trimming and J lost 5 bases, with 22 bases between them. The CDR3 is CASSPPRPRPRDEQYF. Written as DNA, the CDR3 is TGTGCCAGCAGCCCCCCGCGGCCTAGGCCTAGGGACGAGCAGTACTTC.

This clone is a singleton in its sample. The chain links TRBV10-3 to TRBJ2-3, with 10 nucleotides matching TRBD1. Per germline, CDR1 ENHRY and CDR2 SYGVKD. The CDR3 extends over 15 amino acids. V gave up 11 bases and J gave up 0 bases; unmatched junction bases: 8. In DNA form, the CDR3 reads TGTGCCTCAGGCGGACAGGGGGGGAGCACAGATACGCAGTATTTT. This gives the protein CASGGQGGSTDTQYF.

The chain has TRBV5-1 and TRBJ2-3; perhaps TRBD1 as D (5 bases). The V end lost 4 bases, the J end lost 0 bases, and 9 bases lay between the germline ends. The germline CDR1 and CDR2 sequences are SGHRS and YFSETQ. The CDR3 sequence is 14 residues long. CDR3 sequence: CASSVTASTDTQYF. Here the CDR3 DNA reads TGCGCCAGCAGCGTGACAGCTAGCACAGATACGCAGTATTTT.

This chain links TRBV6-1 with TRBJ2-7; possibly TRBD1 for D (6 bases). This CDR3 contains 14 residues. Trimming removed 3 bases at V and 1 base at J, with 10 bases between. Per germline, CDR1 MNHNS and CDR2 SASEGT. The chain's CDR3 is CASSDAGQSYEQYF. CDR3 DNA sequence: TGTGCCAGCAGTGACGCTGGACAGTCCTACGAGCAGTACTTC.

This CDR3 is CASSYSRLTDTQYF. DNA for the CDR3: TGTGCCAGCAGTTACTCGAGGCTCACAGATACGCAGTATTTT. The chain combines TRBV6-5 with TRBJ2-3; D gene unclear. V was cut by 0 bases and J by 2 bases, with 6 bases left in between. Germline V gene sequence: CDR1 MNHEY, CDR2 SVGAGI. This CDR3 comprises 14 residues.

The J gene is TRBJ2-3, the V gene TRBV5-1; 8 bases are shared with TRBD2. Germline CDR1 is SGHRS and CDR2 is YFSETQ. V lost 0 bases to trimming and J lost 6 bases; unmatched junction nucleotides: 6. The CDR3 length is 15 residues. CDR3 amino acids: CASSLGAGEGDTQYF. DNA of the CDR3: TGCGCCAGCAGCTTGGGAGCGGGAGAAGGGGATACGCAGTATTTT. Supplemented by reference TRBV5-1 and TRBJ2-3, the full variable domain reads KAGVTQTPRYLIKTRGQQVTLSCSPISGHRSVSWYQQTPGQGLQFLFEYFSETQRNKGNFPGRFSGRQFSNSRSEMNVSTLELGDSALYLCASSLGAGEGDTQYFGPGTRLTVL.

This sequence joins TRBV7-2 and TRBJ1-3; a possible D gene is TRBD1 (6 bases). Trimming took 6 bases from V and 7 from J, leaving 19 bases between them. In germline, CDR1 is SGHTA, CDR2 FQGNSA. This CDR3 has 15 residues. The CDR3 loop reads CASRPPGQGSNTIYF. CDR3 bases: TGTGCCAGCAGGCCCCCGGGGCAGGGGTCGAACACCATATATTTT.

This clone was observed a handful of times. Within the sample, other DNA sequences also encode this same CDR3. V is TRBV30 and J is TRBJ2-5; D is unresolved. The CDR3 spans 11 residues. Trimming took 0 bases from V and 4 from J, leaving 3 bases between them. The V gene's germline CDR1 is GTSNPN and CDR2 SVGIG (reference sequence). The CDR3 DNA sequence: TGTGCCTGGAGTGTAGGAGAGACCCAGTACTTC. Its protein is CAWSVGETQYF. The full variable domain, its missing parts supplied by reference TRBV30 and TRBJ2-5, is SQTIHQWPATLVQPVGSPLSLECTVEGTSNPNLYWYRQAAGRGLQLLFYSVGIGQISSEVPQNLSASRPQDRQFILSSKKLLLSDSGFYLCAWSVGETQYFGPGTRLLVL.

The V call is TRBV23-1, the J call TRBJ2-1; perhaps TRBD1 as D (7 bases). Being an ORF, TRBV23-1 has a function that is uncertain. V was clipped by 2 bases and J by 6 bases, with 23 bases between them. CDR3 length equals 18 residues. The CDR3 protein is CASSQTGSDRARPNEQFF. The CDR3 bases are TGCGCCAGCAGTCAAACCGGGAGTGACAGGGCAAGGCCCAATGAGCAGTTCTTC.

The chain combines TRBV30 with TRBJ1-3; D gene ambiguous. Per the germline V gene, CDR1 is GTSNPN and CDR2 is SVGIG (reference sequence). Trimming took 3 bases from V and 0 from J, leaving 18 bases between them. The CDR3 consists of 17 residues. The CDR3 bases are TGTGCCTGGAGCCCCACCAGACTGACGCTCTCTGGAAACACCATATATTTT. Protein: CAWSPTRLTLSGNTIYF.

This clone occurred once. The rearrangement joins TRBV7-2 to TRBJ2-3; D remains unclear. Trimming took 7 bases from V and 6 from J, leaving 8 bases between them. The CDR3 consists of 11 residues. Germline V lookup: CDR1 SGHTA, CDR2 FQGNSA. DNA of the CDR3: TGTGCCAGCACCCGTCGGGATACGCAGTATTTT. Its protein is CASTRRDTQYF.

CDR3 loop: CASSSTVGNQPQHF. CDR3 coding DNA: TGTGCCAGCAGCTCGACAGTGGGCAATCAGCCCCAGCATTTT. The V gene is TRBV7-9, the J gene TRBJ1-5; D perhaps matches TRBD1 (5 bases). The CDR3 extends over 14 amino acids. Germline assignment: CDR1 SEHNR and CDR2 FQNEAQ (reference sequence). The ends were cut back, 4 bases at V and 2 bases at J, with 9 bases in the middle.

This chain uses TRBV19 with TRBJ2-7; 10 nucleotides agree with TRBD1. Trimming took 5 bases from V and 5 from J; bases not matched to a gene: 12. Germline CDR1 is LNHDA and CDR2 is SQIVND (reference sequence). The CDR3 loop spans 16 amino acids. CDR3 nucleotide sequence: TGTGCCAGTAGTCTACGGGCCGGGACAGGGGATAACGAGCAGTACTTC. Translated, it gives CASSLRAGTGDNEQYF.

The chain joins TRBV6-1 to TRBJ1-4; D not resolved. The CDR3 has 14 amino acids. Germline V CDR1 and CDR2: MNHNS, SASEGT. The V and J ends lost 4 bases and 0 bases respectively, with 6 bases between them. The CDR3 reads CASSGFATNEKLFF. The CDR3 DNA is TGTGCCAGCAGTGGTTTTGCAACTAATGAAAAACTGTTTTTT.

The J gene is TRBJ2-1, the V gene TRBV15, with D possibly TRBD1 on 5 matching bases. V lost 0 bases, J lost 1 base, and 7 bases lay in between. CDR3 length: 15 residues. From germline, CDR1 is LNHNV and CDR2 YYDKDF (reference sequence). This chain's CDR3 is CATSRDRGSYNEQFF. The CDR3 region has the DNA TGTGCCACCAGCAGAGATAGGGGTTCCTACAATGAGCAGTTCTTC.

The chain combines TRBV7-9 with TRBJ1-1; TRBD1 aligns across 7 bases. This CDR3 spans 15 amino acids. J lost 1 base, V lost 1 base, and 3 bases had no gene match. The germline V gene has CDR1 SEHNR and CDR2 FQNEAQ (reference sequence). The CDR3 reads CASSLGQGWNTEAFF. The CDR3 DNA reads as TGTGCCAGCAGCTTAGGACAGGGTTGGAACACTGAAGCTTTCTTT.

This chain links TRBV10-3 with TRBJ2-2; 9 positions agree with TRBD2. The germline V gene has CDR1 ENHRY and CDR2 SYGVKD. Losses at the gene ends were 4 bases for V and 2 bases for J; bases not matched to a gene: 5. The CDR3 consists of 16 residues. Here the CDR3 DNA reads TGTGCCATCAGTGTAACTAGCGGGTCTAACACCGGGGAGCTGTTTTTT. This encodes CAISVTSGSNTGELFF.

V usage is TRBV28 and J usage is TRBJ1-2; no definite D call. Germline lookup yields CDR1 MDHEN and CDR2 SYDVKM. The length of the CDR3 is 13 residues. V was shortened by 8 bases and J by 4 bases, with 14 bases between the two germline ends. CDR3 protein: CASLRSGAYGYTF. As DNA, the CDR3 is TGTGCCAGCCTTAGGTCGGGCGCCTATGGCTACACCTTC.

V and J are TRBV9 and TRBJ2-1; D might be TRBD1 (6 bases). This CDR3 comprises 16 residues. With 4 bases removed from V and 0 bases from J, the gap between germline ends came to 14 bases. Looked up from germline, CDR1 is SGDLS and CDR2 is YYNGEE. The CDR3 sequence is CASSPVGASSYNEQFF. The CDR3 nucleotides read TGTGCCAGCAGCCCGGTGGGGGCCAGCTCCTACAATGAGCAGTTCTTC.

In this sample, this clone turned up once. The chain recombines TRBV2 with TRBJ2-3; no reliable D call. V was cut by 8 bases and J by 1 base, with 10 bases left in between. Germline CDR1 SNHLY, CDR2 FYNNEI. The CDR3 totals 13 residues. The CDR3, as DNA: TGTGCCAGCTCAAAAGTTGGCACAGATACGCAGTATTTT. It is translated as CASSKVGTDTQYF.